What follows describes a single T cell receptor (beta chain). This entry belongs to a study of blood T cell repertoires in COVID-19. Study-wide background: Sources were T cells, B-cell-depleted T cells, or PBMCs; the material itself was cDNA or gDNA.

Germline V lookup: CDR1 SEHNR, CDR2 FQNEAQ (reference sequence). The CDR3 consists of 14 residues. V gave up 5 bases and J gave up 5 bases, with 16 bases separating them. Here immunoSEQ multiplex PCR was the method, and the copy in TCRdb shows in-frame clones only, minus some. The top ten hold approximately 30% of the sample, which has roughly 80,000 clones, around four fifths seen once. What was sequenced was peripheral blood. The rearrangement uses TRBV7-9 and TRBJ2-7; D uncertain. The clonotype was recovered from a human donor in a cohort sampled during active COVID-19. The CDR3 DNA is TGTGCCAGCAGCCGTTTTAGGCAGGCTGACGAGCAGTACTTC. Translation gives CASSRFRQADEQYF.